One T cell receptor (beta chain) is described in this entry. The germline gene is not matched at one end of the junction; a read error may be the cause. The source of the sample is a study of tumor-infiltrating lymphocytes in primary liver carcinoma. Study overall: Samples yielded about 3.5 to 7.5 million productive TCRbeta reads, similar across tissue types.

With 400 to 550 ng total RNA as template and a constant-region primer, TCR beta cDNA was made. A slightly modified ARM-PCR protocol with three nested multiplex PCR rounds produced these TCR beta libraries. Via MiXCR, TCRdb re-called the multiplex PCR reads, giving one row per CDR3 protein. In the table there are 100,000 or so distinct CDR3 sequences, about 67% of which are singletons. Co-extraction yielded RNA and DNA from 20-30 mg of unsorted bulk tissue. This TCR came from a woman between 55 and 75 years old with primary liver carcinoma and hepatitis B virus infection. Material: liver tumor tissue from sampling region 2. Subset: tumor region T2, inferior pole.

CDR3: CASSKDRESGELLF. The CDR3 region has the DNA TGTGCTAGCAGCAAAGACCGGGAATCCGGGGAGCTGCTTTTT. The chain uses TRBV11-2 and TRBJ2-2, with D maybe TRBD2 (5 bases). CDR1 is SGHAT and CDR2 is FQNNGV in the germline V gene. The CDR3 totals 14 residues.